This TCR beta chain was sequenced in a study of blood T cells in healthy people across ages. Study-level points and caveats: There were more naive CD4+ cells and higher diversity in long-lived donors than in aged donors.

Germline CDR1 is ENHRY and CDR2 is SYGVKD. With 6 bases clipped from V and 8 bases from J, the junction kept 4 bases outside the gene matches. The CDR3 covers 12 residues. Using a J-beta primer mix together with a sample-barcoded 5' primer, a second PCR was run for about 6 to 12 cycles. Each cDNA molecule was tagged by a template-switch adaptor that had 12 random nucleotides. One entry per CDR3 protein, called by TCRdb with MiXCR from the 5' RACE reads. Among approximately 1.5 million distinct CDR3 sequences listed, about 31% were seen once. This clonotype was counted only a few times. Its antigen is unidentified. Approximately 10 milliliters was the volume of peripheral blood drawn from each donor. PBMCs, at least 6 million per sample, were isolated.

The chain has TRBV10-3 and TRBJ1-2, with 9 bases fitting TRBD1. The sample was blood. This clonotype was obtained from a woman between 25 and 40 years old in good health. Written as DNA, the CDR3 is TGTGCCATCAGCCGGACAGGGGAAGGCTACACCTTC. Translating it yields CAISRTGEGYTF.